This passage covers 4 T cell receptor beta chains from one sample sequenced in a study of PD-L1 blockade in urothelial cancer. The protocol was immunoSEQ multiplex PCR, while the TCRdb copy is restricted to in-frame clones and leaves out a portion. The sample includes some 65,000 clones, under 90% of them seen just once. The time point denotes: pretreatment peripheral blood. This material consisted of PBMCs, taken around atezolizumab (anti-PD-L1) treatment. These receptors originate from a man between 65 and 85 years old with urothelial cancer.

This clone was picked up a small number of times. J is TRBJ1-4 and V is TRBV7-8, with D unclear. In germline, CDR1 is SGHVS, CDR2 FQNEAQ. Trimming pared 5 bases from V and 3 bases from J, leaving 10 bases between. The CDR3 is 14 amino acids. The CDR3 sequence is CASSHLRANEKLFF. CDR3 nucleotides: TGTGCCAGCAGCCATTTACGGGCTAATGAAAAACTGTTTTTT.

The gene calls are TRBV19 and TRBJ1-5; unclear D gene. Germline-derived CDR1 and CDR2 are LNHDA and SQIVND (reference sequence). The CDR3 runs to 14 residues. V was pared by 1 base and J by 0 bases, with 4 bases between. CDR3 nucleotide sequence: TGTGCCAGTAGTATAGTTAGTAGCAATCAGCCCCAGCATTTT. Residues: CASSIVSSNQPQHF.

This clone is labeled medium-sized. The CDR3 DNA sequence: TGCGCCAGCAGCCAAGTGATCCGGACAGTAGCTAACTATGGCTACACCTTC. It specifies CASSQVIRTVANYGYTF. The chain links TRBV4-1 to TRBJ1-2; perhaps TRBD1 as D (6 bases). Trimming pared 1 base from V and 0 bases from J, leaving 15 bases between. From germline, CDR1 is MGHRA and CDR2 YSYEKL. This CDR3 is 17 amino acids long.

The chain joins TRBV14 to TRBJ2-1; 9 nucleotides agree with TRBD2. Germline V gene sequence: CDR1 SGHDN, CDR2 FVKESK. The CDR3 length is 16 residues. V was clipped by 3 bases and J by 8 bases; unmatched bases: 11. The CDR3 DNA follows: TGTGCCAGCAGCCAGCGGGGGGGAGGGCCTGGTTATGAGCAGTTCTTC. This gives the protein CASSQRGGGPGYEQFF.